This T cell receptor (beta chain) was identified in a study of blood T cells in healthy people across ages. The CDR3 extends over 15 amino acids. Germline CDR1 reads SGHVS; CDR2 reads FQNEAQ. Study outcomes and limitations: Calculation of diversity from one million T cells yielded estimates considered to be underestimates.

A second roughly 6 to 12 cycle PCR used barcoded and J-beta primers. TCRdb fed the 5' RACE reads into MiXCR, producing one record per CDR3 protein. The data show about 2 million distinct CDR3 sequences, with around 48% seen just once and 2.1% held by the top ten. With regard to this clonotype: Its specificity is not known.

The chain links TRBV7-8 to TRBJ2-5; D possibly corresponds to TRBD2 (6 bases). Matching the DNA end better, TRBJ2-7 makes the J call doubtful. The TCR was taken from a woman between 35 and 50 years old in good health. Sequencing input: blood. CDR3 region: CASKPLTAGPYEQYF. The CDR3 nucleotides read TGTGCCAGCAAGCCCCTAACGGCGGGGCCCTACGAGCAGTACTTC.